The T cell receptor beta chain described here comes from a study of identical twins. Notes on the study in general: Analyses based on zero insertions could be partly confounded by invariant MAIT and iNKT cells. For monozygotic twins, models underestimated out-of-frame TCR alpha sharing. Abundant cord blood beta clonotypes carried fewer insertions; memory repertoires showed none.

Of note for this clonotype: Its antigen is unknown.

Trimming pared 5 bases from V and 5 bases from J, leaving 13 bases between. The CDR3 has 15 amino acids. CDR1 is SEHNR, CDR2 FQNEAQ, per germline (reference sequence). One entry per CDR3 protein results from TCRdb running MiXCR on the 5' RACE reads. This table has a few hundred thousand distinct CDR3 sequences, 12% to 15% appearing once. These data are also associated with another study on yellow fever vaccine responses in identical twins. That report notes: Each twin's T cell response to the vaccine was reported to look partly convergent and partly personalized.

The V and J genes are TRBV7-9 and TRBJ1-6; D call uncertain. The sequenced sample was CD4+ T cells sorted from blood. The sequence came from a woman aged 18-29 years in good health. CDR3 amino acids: CASSVNGPNNSPLHF. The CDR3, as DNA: TGTGCCAGCAGCGTGAATGGACCGAATAATTCACCCCTCCACTTT.